The T cell receptor beta chain described here comes from a study of blood T cell repertoires in COVID-19. TCRdb's copy holds only in-frame clones and misses some; the assay was immunoSEQ multiplex PCR. The sample consists of roughly 99,000 clones, over 70% of them appearing once. This clone was found a few times. The source material was peripheral blood. The receptor was derived from a woman of 80 years or more with acute or convalescent COVID-19.

CDR3 sequence: CASSLTAISGNTIYF. CDR3 nucleotides: TGTGCCAGCAGTTTGACTGCGATCTCTGGAAACACCATATATTTT. The J gene is TRBJ1-3, the V gene TRBV28; no reliable D call. The CDR3 runs 15 residues. The V end lost 3 bases, the J end lost 0 bases, and 9 bases lay between the germline ends. CDR1 MDHEN and CDR2 SYDVKM come from the germline V gene.